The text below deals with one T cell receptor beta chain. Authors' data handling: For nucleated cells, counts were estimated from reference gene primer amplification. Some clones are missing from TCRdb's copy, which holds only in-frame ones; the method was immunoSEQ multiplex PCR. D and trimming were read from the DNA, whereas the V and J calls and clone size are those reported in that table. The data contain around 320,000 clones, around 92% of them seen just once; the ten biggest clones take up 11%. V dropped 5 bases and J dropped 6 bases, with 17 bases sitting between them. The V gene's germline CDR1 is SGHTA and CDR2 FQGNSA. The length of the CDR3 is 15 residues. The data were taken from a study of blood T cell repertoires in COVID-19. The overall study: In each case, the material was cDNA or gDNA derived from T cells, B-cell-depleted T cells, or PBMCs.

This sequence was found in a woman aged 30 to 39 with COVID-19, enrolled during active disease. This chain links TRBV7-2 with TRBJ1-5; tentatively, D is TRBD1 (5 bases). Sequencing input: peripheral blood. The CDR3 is CASSPSGRTIQPQHF. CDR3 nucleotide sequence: TGTGCCAGCAGCCCCTCGGGCAGGACAATTCAGCCCCAGCATTTT.